This T cell receptor (beta chain) stems from a study of blood T cell repertoires in COVID-19. Repertoires were generated with immunoSEQ multiplex PCR, while TCRdb's copy carries only in-frame clones and drops some. The sample has 240,000 or so clones; approximately 78% are singletons. V lost 8 bases and J lost 4; bases outside the gene matches: 5. CDR3 length equals 13 residues. Germline-derived CDR1 and CDR2 are MNHEY and SVGAGI. This clonotype originated in a woman aged 60-75 years with active or convalescent COVID-19. The sequenced material came from peripheral blood. V is TRBV6-5 and J is TRBJ1-5, with 7 bases lining up with TRBD1. CDR3 sequence reads: CASLTGHNQPQHF. The CDR3 DNA sequence: TGTGCCAGCCTGACAGGGCATAATCAGCCCCAGCATTTT.